This TCR beta chain was sequenced for a study of shared clonotypes between healthy human individuals. Germline-derived CDR1 and CDR2 are SGHRS and YFSETQ. Trimming took off 4 bases at V and 4 bases at J, with 11 bases between the two ends. CDR3 length: 13 amino acids. Genomic DNA per cell subset filled all wells of several immunoSEQ plates. The method was immunoSEQ multiplex PCR; TCRdb's version includes in-frame clones alone and lacks a portion of them. The sample includes about 800,000 clones, around 96% of them seen just once. This clone was seen a single time. Its antigen is not identified. Cells designated naive CD8 were CD45RO-negative and were positively selected for CCR7, with terminally differentiated effector memory CD45RA+ cells excluded. The study, taken as a whole, reports: Despite large depth, rarefaction showed incomplete sorted-subset sequencing.

The rearrangement joins TRBV5-1 to TRBJ1-1; perhaps TRBD1 as D (6 bases). This TCR was recovered from a young man in good health. Sequencing was performed on naive CD8+ T cells sorted from blood. The CDR3 here is CASSRGLGTEAFF. The CDR3 DNA sequence: TGCGCCAGCAGCAGGGGGTTGGGCACTGAAGCTTTCTTT.